These T cell receptor beta chains were read from a single sample in a study of cytomegalovirus exposure and HLA in healthy donors. Libraries were prepared by immunoSEQ multiplex PCR; TCRdb keeps only in-frame clonotypes and omits some of them. Of some 130,000 clones in the sample, about 80% were seen once. Material for sequencing was PBMCs. Every receptor here comes from a man aged 40-55 years in good health and CMV-seropositive. The CDR3 runs from the conserved cysteine through the conserved F or W. Each record gives: D gene, clone size, J gene, V gene, CDR3 DNA, CDR3 protein. The D gene is left open where the match is weak. Rows give clone size only sometimes, using once, few, many, or a class for an expanded clone.

TRBD1	NA	TRBJ1-3	TRBV5-1	TGCGCCAGCAGCTCGACCGGGACAGGGGCAAGGAATGGAAACACCATATATTTT	CASSSTGTGARNGNTIYF
TRBD2	NA	TRBJ2-5	TRBV18	TGTGCCAGCTCACCACCGGGAACGCTAGCGGGAGAGACCCAGTACTTC	CASSPPGTLAGETQYF
NA	NA	TRBJ1-1	TRBV6-5	TGTGCCAGCAGTTACTCTCGGGTGAACACTGAAGCTTTCTTT	CASSYSRVNTEAFF
TRBD2	once	TRBJ2-3	TRBV7-9	TGTGCCAGCAGCTTAGTAGCGGGAATTAGCACAGATACGCAGTATTTT	CASSLVAGISTDTQYF
TRBD1	NA	TRBJ2-7	TRBV4-1	TGCGCCAGCAGCCGGGACAGCCTCTACGAGCAGTACTTC	CASSRDSLYEQYF
NA	NA	TRBJ2-2	TRBV19	TGTGCCAGTAGTATAACGGGGGACGGGAACACCGGGGAGCTGTTTTTT	CASSITGDGNTGELFF
TRBD2	NA	TRBJ2-7	TRBV10-3	TGTGCCATCAAAGGGTCGGGAGGGCCGGTGGGCGAGCAGTACTTC	CAIKGSGGPVGEQYF
TRBD2	once	TRBJ2-1	TRBV7-8	TGTGCCAGCAGCACACGGGAGGGACTAGCGGACAATGAGCAGTTCTTC	CASSTREGLADNEQFF
NA	NA	TRBJ1-2	TRBV5-1	TGCGCCAGCAGCTTGGAAGGGCGTCAGGGGCACTATGGCTACACCTTC	CASSLEGRQGHYGYTF
TRBD1	few	TRBJ2-7	TRBV9	TGTGCCAGCAGCGCGGATCCGGGACAGGGATTCTACGAGCAGTACTTC	CASSADPGQGFYEQYF
NA	NA	TRBJ1-5	TRBV30	TGTGCCTGGACAGGCGGGGGGGGCAATCAGCCCCAGCATTTT	CAWTGGGGNQPQHF
NA	NA	TRBJ2-7	TRBV7-2	TGTGCCAGCAGCTTAAGGCGTCAGGGGTACGAGCAGTACTTC	CASSLRRQGYEQYF
NA	NA	TRBJ2-7	TRBV10-3	TGTGCCATCAGTGATATCGGGAGCTCCTACGAGCAGTACTTC	CAISDIGSSYEQYF
NA	NA	TRBJ1-1	TRBV27	TGTGCCAGCAGTTTTGGTCAGGGCCAGAACACTGAAGCTTTCTTT	CASSFGQGQNTEAFF